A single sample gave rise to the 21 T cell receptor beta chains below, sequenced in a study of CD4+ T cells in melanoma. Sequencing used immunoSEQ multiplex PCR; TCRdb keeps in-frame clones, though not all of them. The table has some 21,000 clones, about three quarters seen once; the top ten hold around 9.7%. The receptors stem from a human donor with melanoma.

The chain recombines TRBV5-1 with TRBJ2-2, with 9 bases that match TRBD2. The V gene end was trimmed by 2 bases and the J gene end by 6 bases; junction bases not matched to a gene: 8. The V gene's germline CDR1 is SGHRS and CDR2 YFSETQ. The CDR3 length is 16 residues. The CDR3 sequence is CASSFDLAGIAGELFF. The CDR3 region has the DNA TGCGCCAGCAGCTTCGATCTAGCGGGGATAGCCGGGGAGCTGTTTTTT.

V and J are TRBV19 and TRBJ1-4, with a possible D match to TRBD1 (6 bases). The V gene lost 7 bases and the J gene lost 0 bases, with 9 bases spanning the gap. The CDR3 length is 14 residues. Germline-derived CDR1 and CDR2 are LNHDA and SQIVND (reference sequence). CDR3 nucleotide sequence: TGTGCCAGTACCAACAGGGCAACTAATGAAAAACTGTTTTTT. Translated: CASTNRATNEKLFF.

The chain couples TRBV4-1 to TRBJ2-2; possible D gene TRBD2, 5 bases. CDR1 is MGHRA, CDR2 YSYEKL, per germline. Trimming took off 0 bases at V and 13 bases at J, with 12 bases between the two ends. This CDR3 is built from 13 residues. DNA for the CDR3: TGCGCCAGCAGCCAAGAATCCGGGGAACGGCTGTTTTTT. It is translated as CASSQESGERLFF.

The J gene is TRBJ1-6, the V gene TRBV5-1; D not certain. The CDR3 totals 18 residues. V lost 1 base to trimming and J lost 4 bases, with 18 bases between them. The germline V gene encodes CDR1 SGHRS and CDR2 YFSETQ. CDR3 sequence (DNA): TGCGCCAGCAGCTTGTCTTCGGGAGGAACCCTTTATAATTCACCCCTCCACTTT. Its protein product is CASSLSSGGTLYNSPLHF.

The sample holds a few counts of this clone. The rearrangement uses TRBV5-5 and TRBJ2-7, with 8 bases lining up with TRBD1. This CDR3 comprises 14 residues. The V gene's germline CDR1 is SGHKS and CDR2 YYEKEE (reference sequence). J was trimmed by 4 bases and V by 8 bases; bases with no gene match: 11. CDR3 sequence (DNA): TGTGCCAGTACCAGAGACAGGGGTGCTTACGAGCAGTACTTC. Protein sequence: CASTRDRGAYEQYF.

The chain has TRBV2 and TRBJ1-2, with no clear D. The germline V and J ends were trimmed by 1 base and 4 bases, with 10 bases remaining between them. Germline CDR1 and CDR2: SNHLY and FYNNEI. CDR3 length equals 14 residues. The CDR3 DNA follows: TGTGCCAGCAGTGAAGTGAGGAGGACCTATGGCTACACCTTC. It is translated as CASSEVRRTYGYTF.

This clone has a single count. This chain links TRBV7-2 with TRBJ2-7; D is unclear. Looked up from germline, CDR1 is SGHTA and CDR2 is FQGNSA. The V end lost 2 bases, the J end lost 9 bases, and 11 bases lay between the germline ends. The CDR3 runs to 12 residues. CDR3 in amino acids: CASSLFGLGQYF. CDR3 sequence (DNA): TGTGCCAGCAGCTTATTCGGGCTGGGGCAGTACTTC.

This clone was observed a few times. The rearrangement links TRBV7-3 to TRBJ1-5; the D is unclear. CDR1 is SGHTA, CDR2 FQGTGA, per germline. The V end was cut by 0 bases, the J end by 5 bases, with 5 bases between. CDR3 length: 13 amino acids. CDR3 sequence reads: CASSLTPDQPQHF. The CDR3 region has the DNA TGTGCCAGCAGCTTAACCCCTGATCAGCCCCAGCATTTT.

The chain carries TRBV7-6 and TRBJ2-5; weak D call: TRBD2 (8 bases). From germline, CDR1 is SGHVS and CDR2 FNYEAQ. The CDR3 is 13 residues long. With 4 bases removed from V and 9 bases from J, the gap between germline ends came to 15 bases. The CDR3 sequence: CASSSGTRGPQYF. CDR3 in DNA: TGTGCCAGCAGCTCCGGGACTAGGGGGCCCCAGTACTTC.

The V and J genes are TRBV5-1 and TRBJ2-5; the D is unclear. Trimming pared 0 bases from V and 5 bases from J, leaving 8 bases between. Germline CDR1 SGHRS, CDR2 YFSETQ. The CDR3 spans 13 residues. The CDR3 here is CASSLAGRETQYF. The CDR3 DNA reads TGCGCCAGCAGCTTGGCAGGCCGGGAGACCCAGTACTTC.

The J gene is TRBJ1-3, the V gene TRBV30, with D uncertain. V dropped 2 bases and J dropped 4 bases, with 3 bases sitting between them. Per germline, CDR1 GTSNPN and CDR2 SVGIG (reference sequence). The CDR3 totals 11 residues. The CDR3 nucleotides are TGTGCCTGGAGTACAGGAAACACCATATATTTT. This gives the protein CAWSTGNTIYF. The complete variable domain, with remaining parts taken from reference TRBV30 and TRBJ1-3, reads SQTIHQWPATLVQPVGSPLSLECTVEGTSNPNLYWYRQAAGRGLQLLFYSVGIGQISSEVPQNLSASRPQDRQFILSSKKLLLSDSGFYLCAWSTGNTIYFGEGSWLTVV.

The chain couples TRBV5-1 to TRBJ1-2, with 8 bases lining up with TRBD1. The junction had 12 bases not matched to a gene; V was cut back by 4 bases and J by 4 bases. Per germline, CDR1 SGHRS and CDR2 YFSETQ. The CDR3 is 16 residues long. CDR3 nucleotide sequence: TGCGCCAGCAGCCCAAGACAGGGGTCGTTTGCCTATGGCTACACCTTC. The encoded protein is CASSPRQGSFAYGYTF. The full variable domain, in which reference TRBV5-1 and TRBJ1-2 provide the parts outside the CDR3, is KAGVTQTPRYLIKTRGQQVTLSCSPISGHRSVSWYQQTPGQGLQFLFEYFSETQRNKGNFPGRFSGRQFSNSRSEMNVSTLELGDSALYLCASSPRQGSFAYGYTFGSGTRLTVV.

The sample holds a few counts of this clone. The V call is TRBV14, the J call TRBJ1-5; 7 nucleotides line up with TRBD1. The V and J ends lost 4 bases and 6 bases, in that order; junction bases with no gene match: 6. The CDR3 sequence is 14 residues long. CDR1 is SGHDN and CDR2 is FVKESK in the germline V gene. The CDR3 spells CASSRGGTGQPQHF. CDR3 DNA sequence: TGTGCCAGCAGCCGAGGGGGCACGGGTCAGCCCCAGCATTTT. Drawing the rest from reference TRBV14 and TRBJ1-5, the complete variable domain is EAGVTQFPSHSVIEKGQTVTLRCDPISGHDNLYWYRRVMGKEIKFLLHFVKESKQDESGMPNNRFLAERTGGTYSTLKVQPAELEDSGVYFCASSRGGTGQPQHFGDGTRLSIL.

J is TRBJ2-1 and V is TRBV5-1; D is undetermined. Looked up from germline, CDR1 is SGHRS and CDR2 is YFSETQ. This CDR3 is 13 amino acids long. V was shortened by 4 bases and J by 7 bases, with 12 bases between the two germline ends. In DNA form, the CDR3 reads TGCGCCAGCAGCAGGACGTATAGTAATGAGCAGTTCTTC. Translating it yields CASSRTYSNEQFF.

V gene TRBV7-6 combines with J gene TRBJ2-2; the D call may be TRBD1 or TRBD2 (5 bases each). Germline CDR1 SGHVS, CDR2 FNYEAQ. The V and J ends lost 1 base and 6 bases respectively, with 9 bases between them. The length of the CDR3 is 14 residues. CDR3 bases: TGTGCCAGCAGCTTAGAGAGGGGAGCCGGGGAGCTGTTTTTT. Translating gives CASSLERGAGELFF.

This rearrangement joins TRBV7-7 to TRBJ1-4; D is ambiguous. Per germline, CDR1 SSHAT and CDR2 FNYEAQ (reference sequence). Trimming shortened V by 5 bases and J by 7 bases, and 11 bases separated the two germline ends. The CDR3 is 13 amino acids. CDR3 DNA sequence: TGTGCCAGCAGCGGAGCCTTGGGTGAAAAACTGTTTTTT. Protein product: CASSGALGEKLFF.

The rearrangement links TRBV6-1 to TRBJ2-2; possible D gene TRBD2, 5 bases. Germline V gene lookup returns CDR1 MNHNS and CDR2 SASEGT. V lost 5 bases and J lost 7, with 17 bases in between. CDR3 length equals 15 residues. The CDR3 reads CASSLRNDGVGELFF. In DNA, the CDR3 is TGTGCCAGCAGTCTCCGCAACGACGGGGTCGGGGAGCTGTTTTTT.

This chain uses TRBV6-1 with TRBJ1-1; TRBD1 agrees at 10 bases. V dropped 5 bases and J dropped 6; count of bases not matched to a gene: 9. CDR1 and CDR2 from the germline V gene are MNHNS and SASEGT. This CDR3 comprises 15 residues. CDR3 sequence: CASSRTGGGRAEAFF. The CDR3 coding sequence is TGTGCCAGCAGTAGGACAGGGGGAGGAAGAGCTGAAGCTTTCTTT.

The CDR3 here is CASSLTVATNEKLFF. The CDR3 coding sequence is TGCGCCAGCAGTCTGACCGTTGCAACTAATGAAAAACTGTTTTTT. The chain has TRBV10-2 and TRBJ1-4, with D unresolved. With 5 bases removed from V and 0 bases from J, the gap between germline ends came to 10 bases. The CDR3 loop spans 15 amino acids. The germline gives CDR1 WSHSY, CDR2 SAAADI.

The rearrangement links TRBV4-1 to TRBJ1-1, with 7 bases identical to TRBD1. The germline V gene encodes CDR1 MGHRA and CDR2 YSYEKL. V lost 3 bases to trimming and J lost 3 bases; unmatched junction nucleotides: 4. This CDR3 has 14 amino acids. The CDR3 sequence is CASSHRGRDTEAFF. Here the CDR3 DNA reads TGCGCCAGCAGCCACAGGGGGAGGGACACTGAAGCTTTCTTT.

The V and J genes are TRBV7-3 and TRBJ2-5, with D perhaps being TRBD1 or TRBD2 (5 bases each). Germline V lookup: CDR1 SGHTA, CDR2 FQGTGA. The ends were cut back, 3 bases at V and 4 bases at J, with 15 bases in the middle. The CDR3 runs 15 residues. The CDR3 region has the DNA TGTGCCAGCAGCTTCAACCAGGGTCGGGGAGAGACCCAGTACTTC. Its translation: CASSFNQGRGETQYF.